This T cell receptor (beta chain) was captured by sequencing in a study of molecular identifiers for immune sequencing clone quantification. Previously described methods and listed TCR primers were employed for the bulk TCR libraries. TCRdb re-derived calls from the PCR reads in MiXCR, one entry per CDR3 protein. The data contain about 510,000 distinct CDR3 sequences, roughly 25% of them singletons. Germline CDR1 reads MGHRA; CDR2 reads YSYEKL. The CDR3 has 13 residues. The V and J ends lost 1 base and 10 bases respectively, with 13 bases between them. Study-wide findings and caveats: In CMV-specific effectors, clones above 20 copies held over 99% of molecules; naive, under 1%.

With regard to this clonotype: Its antigen is not known.

Sorting captured naive CD8 T cells as CD8+CD4-CCR7+CD45RA+. This TCR came from a human donor in good health. Some libraries in this study had Jurkat cell RNA spiked in. The rearrangement joins TRBV4-1 to TRBJ1-1; D remains ambiguous. Sequencing input: naive CD8+ T cells from blood, with Jurkat cell RNA spiked in. Subset described: FACS-sorted CD8+CD4-CCR7+CD45RA+ naive T cells. The CDR3 here is CASSQVDGVVAFF. CDR3 DNA sequence: TGCGCCAGCAGCCAAGTGGATGGGGTCGTAGCTTTCTTT.